The subject of this entry is one T cell receptor (beta chain). RNA, at about 0.45 to 1 ug, was reverse transcribed with random hexamers. Amplification of TCR beta CDR3 used immunoSEQ multiplex PCR across 54 Vbeta and 13 Jbeta. A single record per CDR3 protein comes from TCRdb applying MiXCR to the immunoSEQ multiplex PCR reads. The sample lists approximately 300,000 distinct CDR3 sequences, 75% to 90% seen once, with approximately 0.18% in the top ten. The sample comes from a study of CD8 T cells in Susac syndrome. The CDR3 is 18 amino acids. The V gene lost 0 bases and the J gene lost 0 bases, with 14 bases spanning the gap. The germline V gene encodes CDR1 MNHEY and CDR2 SVGEGT.

The sequenced sample was CD8+ T cells from PBMCs. The V and J genes are TRBV6-2 or TRBV6-3 and TRBJ2-2; D assignment may be TRBD1 or TRBD2 (5 bases each). The source of this sequence is a human donor with multiple sclerosis. CDR3 region: CASSYSGTVGSNTGELFF. CDR3 in DNA: TGTGCCAGCAGTTACTCCGGGACGGTGGGGTCGAACACCGGGGAGCTGTTTTTT.